This record covers a single T cell receptor beta chain. Per the original methods: Counts of nucleated cells, estimated from reference gene primer amplification, were obtained. Profiling relied on immunoSEQ multiplex PCR, and the TCRdb table lists in-frame clones only, not all of them. V and J calls and clone size are copied from that table; D and trimming were computed from the DNA. Of approximately 400,000 clones listed, around 90% are singletons. Looked up from germline, CDR1 is MGHRA and CDR2 is YSYEKL. The CDR3 extends over 14 amino acids. Germline trimming cut 1 base from V and 5 bases from J; bases unmatched to any gene: 3. This record comes from a study of blood T cell repertoires in COVID-19. Study in general: Samples came from the United States, Italy and Spain, spanning acute and convalescent COVID-19. The cDNA or gDNA used as material had been derived from T cells, B-cell-depleted T cells, or PBMCs.

Sequencing input: peripheral blood. The J gene is TRBJ2-7, the V gene TRBV4-1; 9 positions match TRBD2. The clonotype originates from a middle-aged man with acute or convalescent COVID-19. CDR3 residues: CASSQGGLAHEQYF. The CDR3 nucleotides read TGCGCCAGCAGCCAAGGGGGACTAGCCCACGAGCAGTACTTC.